This entry features one TCR beta chain sequence. This clonotype occurred many times. The specificity of this receptor is unknown. This may arise from a read error, as a much more abundant clone is one base away. This sample was included in a study of neurological immune-mediated disorders (dated by TCRdb to the late 2010s). Study-wide context: Using UMI-based sequencing, the study compared peripheral blood TCR-beta repertoires from patients with HTLV-I-associated myelopathy (HAM/TSP), patients with multiple sclerosis, and healthy controls. The cohort comprised about 68 subjects: 15 or so HAM/TSP patients, 35 or so multiple sclerosis patients and about 20 healthy controls. The roughly 110 TCR-beta libraries included longitudinal samples, technical triplicates and paired sorted CD4+ and CD8+ T-cell subsets alongside PBMC samples.

cDNA was synthesized by template-switch 5'RACE using a primer carrying a 10-nucleotide random unique molecular identifier by which each TCR transcript was tagged. Every sequencing run yielded over 170 million TCR-beta sequences covering 15-18 subjects. The RNeasy kit was used to extract total RNA. The KAPA Real-time Library Amplification kit was used to amplify TCR-beta VDJ regions with primers targeting the TCR constant region and the 5'RACE anchor. A first PCR added sample indexes and Illumina adaptors, and a second PCR then raised library yield. After Ampure bead purification, the roughly 650 bp TCR product was size-selected on a 2% E-gel SizeSelection system. Before pooling, library quality was assessed on a Bioanalyzer, concentration was determined with Qubit, and library quantification was performed with the Kapa Library Quantification kit. An Illumina HiSeq 2500 was used to sequence the libraries paired-end at 2 x 150 bp. To increase sequence diversity, roughly 24-32% phiX was spiked into each library pool. On the study's bioinformatics: Quality-filtered reads were processed with the UMI-based MiGEC pipeline, and over 80% of raw TCR sequences were removed by the MiGEC pipeline during error correction. VDJ genes were aligned to IMGT germline references, and each clonotype was defined by a unique CDR3 amino acid sequence together with V-J genes. Clonal expansion, Shannon diversity, and CDR3 relatedness (CalcPairwiseDistances, ClusterSamples) were evaluated with VDJtools, and phylogenetic trees were built with CLCbio workbench. Using coefficient-of-variation modelling across technical triplicates, the study counted a clone as expanded if it had at least 8 unique UMIs. TCRdb itself trimmed the public reads at Q25 with fastp, ran MiXCR and retained productive beta chains. Rows matching on CDR3 protein sequence are summarized as one entry with the most common DNA and genes. The authors' filters were not applied to this entry. Present in this sample are about 84,000 distinct CDR3 sequences, 10% to 13% of which were seen just once. Of the sample, about 1.8% falls within the top ten clones.

The germline V gene sets CDR1 to SGHTA and CDR2 to FQGNSA. Ends trimmed: V by 4 bases, J by 0 bases; bases unmatched to a gene: 2. The CDR3 sequence holds 15 residues, the cysteine and phenylalanine included. Just CDR3 DNA is preserved here, 45 bases in frame from base 1. Healthy controls were blood bank volunteers in Maryland, USA. For unsorted PBMC libraries, 2 million PBMCs were used after storage in RNAlater at -80 degrees C until RNA extraction. Peripheral blood was subjected to Ficoll-Hypaque density gradient centrifugation to isolate PBMCs, which were then cryopreserved in liquid nitrogen. Study-wide conclusions, independent of this receptor: Across subjects, expanded clones never shared an identical CDR3 amino acid sequence, which suggests that the TCR-beta repertoires in every group were private. TCR clonal expansion was highest in HAM/TSP patients and lowest in MS patients, with MS patients falling below even healthy controls.

Input material: PBMCs. The source is a man aged 40-49 years in good health. The rearranged chain carries TRBV7-2 and TRBJ2-3, with 9 central nucleotides matching TRBD2. The CDR3 sequence is CASSSSGASTDTQYF. Here is the DNA: TGTGCCAGCAGCTCTAGCGGGGCTAGCACAGATACGCAGTATTTT. The entire variable domain, with the stretches around the CDR3 drawn from the reference TRBV7-2 and TRBJ2-3 proteins, is GAGVSQSPSNKVTEKGKDVELRCDPISGHTALYWYRQSLGQGLEFLIYFQGNSAPDKSGLPSDRFSAERTGGSVSTLTIQRTQQEDSAVYLCASSSSGASTDTQYFGPGTRLTVL.